This record covers a single T cell receptor (beta chain). Antigen specificity is unknown. These data are taken from a study of T cell responses to AZD1222 COVID-19 vaccine. Study observations and caveats: Reportedly, nearly half the spike-specific TCRs target unmutated variant regions. The donor cohort was predominantly white British with a female majority, and clonal diversity may have been underestimated.

V was pared by 5 bases and J by 2 bases, with 9 bases of the junction left unmatched. Looked up from germline, CDR1 is MNHEY and CDR2 is SMNVEV (reference sequence). The CDR3 is 15 residues long. Clones were sequenced by immunoSEQ multiplex PCR, and TCRdb holds only the in-frame ones, with some missing. Of 120,000 to 150,000 clones listed, 85% to 95% are singletons. The chain has TRBV27 and TRBJ2-7; 7 nucleotides match TRBD1. Sequencing used peripheral blood, obtained on day 0 of AZD1222 vaccination. The receptor's source is an adult in good health. The CDR3 is CASSPGQVLPYEQYF. The CDR3 nucleotides are TGTGCCAGCAGTCCTGGACAGGTCCTTCCCTACGAGCAGTACTTC.